This T cell receptor beta chain was retrieved from a study of follicular helper T cells after annual influenza vaccination (dated by TCRdb to about 2017). About the investigation overall: Blood was collected on days 0, 7 and 28 after each seasonal influenza vaccination. To look at recall of cTfh clones, some subjects were tracked through successive annual vaccinations covering the 2013-2014, 2014-2015 and 2015-2016 seasons. One week after vaccination, a second recruited cohort of roughly eleven subjects (Table S1) displayed a similar ICOS+CD38+ cTfh response. Multi-year samples were available from six subjects, with four subjects covering two vaccination seasons and two subjects covering three seasons. Samples from 2013-2014 were cryopreserved, whereas samples from 2015 were processed immediately after collection. Beyond this particular receptor, the publication reports: Rare clonotypes could not be sampled because productive TCRB sequences were recovered from only about 10-21% of the analyzed cells. A recurrent oligoclonal ICOS+CD38+ cTfh response containing tetramer and AIM influenza-specific clonotypes was recalled by successive annual vaccinations. ICOS+CD38+ cTfh clonality correlated with the frequency of that population, and its change correlated with the change in circulating plasmablast frequency. Day 7 ICOS+CD38+ clones were most often found later in ICOS-CD38- cTfh, suggesting that subset may serve as a memory reservoir.

Trimming takes 2 bases from V and 7 bases from J, and the germline ends sit 10 bases apart. The CDR3 contains 14 residues, cysteine and phenylalanine counted. Only CDR3 DNA is held: 42 bases, read in frame from base 1. CDR1 and CDR2, per the germline V gene (reference sequence), are SGHKS and YYEKEE. In the case of this clone: What antigen it recognizes has not been identified. No base quality values were provided; no much bigger clone lies one nucleotide off.

The label giving this sample's time point can be read as: 2015-2016 season, 7 days after influenza vaccination. Adults received seasonal inactivated influenza vaccine (Fluvarix), and TCRB sequencing tracked sorted blood CD4 subsets before and after vaccination. Subjects were considered eligible if community-dwelling and if influenza vaccine had not been received in the prior 6 months. Influenza vaccine contraindications, substance abuse, HIV/AIDS, active malignancy, immunomodulatory medication and active illness such as respiratory infection were included among the exclusion criteria. At each time point, about 35 to 110 mL of blood was collected. Circulating Tfh were defined as non-naive CD4+CXCR5+PD-1+ cells, and these cells were sorted into ICOS+CD38+ and ICOS-CD38- fractions. Ficoll-Paque PLUS or SepMate separation was used to isolate PBMC. Cell subsets were sorted from PBMC on a BD FACS Aria before DNA extraction.

Libraries were built with the immunoSEQ multiplex PCR assay. Adaptive Biotechnologies handled the TCRB amplification, library preparation, sequencing and preliminary bioinformatics at Survey level resolution. For TCRB sequencing, genomic DNA from the sorted cTfh populations was amplified by multiplex PCR. The study's processing was this. Clonality was calculated in R as 1 minus normalized Shannon entropy, and the Gini index was calculated with the R package ineq. Overlap score was defined as the summed counts of shared sequences divided by the total counts of all sequences in both compared samples. Shared-clonotype significance used Fisher's exact test assuming a theoretical repertoire of 10^7 TCRB sequences. TCRdb limited this immuneACCESS table to in-frame rearrangements with V and J called. A share of clones is missing; checked studies link under half to unresolved V genes, and the rest is unexplained. V, J and clone size were drawn from that table, and D and trimming were deduced from the DNA. A total of approximately 1,300 clones appear in this sample, just under 80% of them only once. Approximately 7% of the sample lies in the top ten.

The chain links TRBV5-5 with TRBJ1-6; the D segment cannot be called with confidence. The specimen comprised CXCR5+ CD38+ circulating T follicular helper cells from blood, sampled 7 days after influenza vaccination. The cell subset or site label on this specimen signifies: circulating Tfh, non-naive CD4+CXCR5+PD-1+ (ICOS+CD38+ or ICOS-CD38-). This receptor was taken from an adult who received the influenza vaccine. In nucleotide form, the sequence is TGTGCCAGCAGCTTTACAGAGGACAATTCACCCCTCCACTTT. It codes for CASSFTEDNSPLHF.